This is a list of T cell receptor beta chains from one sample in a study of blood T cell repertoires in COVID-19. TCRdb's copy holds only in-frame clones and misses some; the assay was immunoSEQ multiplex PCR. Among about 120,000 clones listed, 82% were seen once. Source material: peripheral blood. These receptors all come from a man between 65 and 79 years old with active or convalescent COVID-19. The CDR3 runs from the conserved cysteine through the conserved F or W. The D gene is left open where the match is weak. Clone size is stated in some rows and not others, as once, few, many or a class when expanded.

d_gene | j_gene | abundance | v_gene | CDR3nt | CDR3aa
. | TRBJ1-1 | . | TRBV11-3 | TGTGCCAGCAGCCGGATACAGGGCACTGAAGCTTTCTTT | CASSRIQGTEAFF
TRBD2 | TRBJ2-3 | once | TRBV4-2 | TGTGCCAGCAGCCTCGCCGGGACTAGCATGGCAGATACGCAGTATTTT | CASSLAGTSMADTQYF
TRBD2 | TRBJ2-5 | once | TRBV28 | TGTGCCAGCAGCCCAGCGGGATCACCACAAGAGACCCAGTACTTC | CASSPAGSPQETQYF
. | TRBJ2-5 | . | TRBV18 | TGTGCCAGCTCTTCGCAAGAGACCCAGTACTTC | CASSSQETQYF
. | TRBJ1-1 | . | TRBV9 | TGTGCCAGCAGCGTAGACGTCAGGGGTGAAGCTTTCTTT | CASSVDVRGEAFF
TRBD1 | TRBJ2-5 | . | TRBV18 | TGTGCCAGCTCGCAGAACAGGGGTCGAGAGACCCAGTACTTC | CASSQNRGRETQYF
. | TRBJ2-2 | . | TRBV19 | TGTGCCAGTAGTGTTGCGCAGGTCACCGGGGAGCTGTTTTTT | CASSVAQVTGELFF
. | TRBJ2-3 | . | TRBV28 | TGTGCCAGCACCTCAACCCGGGATACGCAGTATTTT | CASTSTRDTQYF
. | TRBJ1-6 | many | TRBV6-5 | TGTGCCAGCAGTTGGGACGGGAGTTTTAATTCACCCCTCCACTTT | CASSWDGSFNSPLHF
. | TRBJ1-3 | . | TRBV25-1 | TGTGCCAGCAGTGACCGGGGGGCGAGCTCTGGAAACACCATATATTTT | CASSDRGASSGNTIYF
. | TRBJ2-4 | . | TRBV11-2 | TGTGCCAGCAGCCCTACCTCCTCAGCCAAAAACATTCAGTACTTC | CASSPTSSAKNIQYF
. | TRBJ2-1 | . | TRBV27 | TGTGCCAGCAGTTTTAGAGCCAATGAGCAGTTCTTC | CASSFRANEQFF
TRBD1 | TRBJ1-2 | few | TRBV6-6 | TGTGCCAGCAGTCACCCAACAGGGGTAAGGGGTGGCTACACCTTC | CASSHPTGVRGGYTF
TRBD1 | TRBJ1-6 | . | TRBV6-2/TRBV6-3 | TGTGCCAGCAGCAGCCTAAGGACAGGGGCGTATAATTCACCCCTCCACTTT | CASSSLRTGAYNSPLHF
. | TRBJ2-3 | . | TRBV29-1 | TGCAGCGTTGACTCTAGCACAGATACGCAGTATTTT | CSVDSSTDTQYF
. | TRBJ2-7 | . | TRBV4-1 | TGCGCCAGCAGCCATGGGGCACAGGGACAATACGAGCAGTACTTC | CASSHGAQGQYEQYF
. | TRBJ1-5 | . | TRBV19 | TGTGCCAGTAGTATTTCCCGCGCGGGGCCCCAGCATTTT | CASSISRAGPQHF
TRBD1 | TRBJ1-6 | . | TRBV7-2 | TGTGCCAGCAGCTTACGACAGGGGGGAGACGGTTCACCCCTCCACTTT | CASSLRQGGDGSPLHF
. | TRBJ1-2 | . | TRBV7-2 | TGTGCCAGCAGCTTCCTTAGAAACGGGGACTATGGCTACACCTTC | CASSFLRNGDYGYTF
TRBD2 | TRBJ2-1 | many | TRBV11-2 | TGTGCCAGCAGCTTAGAGATTAGCGGGAGGGCACTGTTCTTC | CASSLEISGRALFF
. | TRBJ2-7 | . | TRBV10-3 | TGTGCCATCAGTTCGACAGCAGGCTACGAGCAGTACTTC | CAISSTAGYEQYF
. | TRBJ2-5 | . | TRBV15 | TGTGCCACCAGCAGAGATTACGTAGCGGTGGGGGAGACCCAGTACTTC | CATSRDYVAVGETQYF
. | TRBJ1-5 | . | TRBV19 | TGTGCCAGTAGTGGCGGGGGAAGCAATCAGCCCCAGCATTTT | CASSGGGSNQPQHF
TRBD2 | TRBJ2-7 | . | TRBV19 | TGTGCCAGTAGAAGCGGGACTAGCGCAAGGTACGAGCAGTACTTC | CASRSGTSARYEQYF
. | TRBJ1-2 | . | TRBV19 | TGTGCCAGTAGGGAGACAGGATTCGCTAACTATGGCTACACCTTC | CASRETGFANYGYTF
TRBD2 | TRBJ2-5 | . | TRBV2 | TGTGCCAGCAGTGACTTCCCGACTAGCGGAAGGAGTACCCAGTACTTC | CASSDFPTSGRSTQYF
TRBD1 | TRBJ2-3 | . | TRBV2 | TGTGCCAGCAGCGTGACAGGGGGCCTGGATACGCAGTATTTT | CASSVTGGLDTQYF
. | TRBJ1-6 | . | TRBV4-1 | TGCGCCAGCAGCCAAGAGGGAGGGTACGGTTCACCCCTCCACTTT | CASSQEGGYGSPLHF
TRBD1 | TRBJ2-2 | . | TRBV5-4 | TGTGCCAGCACCGGGACAGGCCCTACGAACACCGGGGAGCTGTTTTTT | CASTGTGPTNTGELFF
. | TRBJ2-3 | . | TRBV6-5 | TGTGCCAGTCGAAGGGGAAGCACAGATACGCAGTATTTT | CASRRGSTDTQYF
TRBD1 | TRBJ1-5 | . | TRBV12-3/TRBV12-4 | TGTGCCAGTAGACAGGGGTTTGGTCAGCCCCAGCATTTT | CASRQGFGQPQHF